What follows are 31 T cell receptor beta chains derived from one specimen sequenced in a study of identifying expanded T cells in peripheral blood. The table came from immunoSEQ multiplex PCR; TCRdb's copy has only in-frame clones and leaves some out. The sample has about 130,000 clones, 70% to 90% seen once. The sequencing input was blood. These TCRs come from a person between 18 and 75 years old in good health.

V is TRBV10-3 and J is TRBJ2-1, with 9 bases fitting TRBD1. This CDR3 comprises 15 residues. Germline V gene sequence: CDR1 ENHRY, CDR2 SYGVKD. Trimming at V came to 6 bases and at J to 2 bases, leaving 5 bases not matched to a gene. Here the CDR3 reads CAISTGTGTYNEQFF. Here the CDR3 DNA reads TGTGCCATCAGCACGGGGACAGGGACCTACAATGAGCAGTTCTTC.

The chain links TRBV5-6 to TRBJ2-5; D not resolved. V lost 2 bases and J lost 1, with 12 bases in between. Germline V gene sequence: CDR1 SGHDT, CDR2 YYEEEE. This CDR3 has 15 residues. Here the CDR3 DNA reads TGTGCCAGCAGCTTACCGTCCCCCCGCCAAGAGACCCAGTACTTC. This gives the protein CASSLPSPRQETQYF.

The V gene is TRBV6-5, the J gene TRBJ1-4; a possible D gene is TRBD1 (6 bases). V was clipped by 6 bases and J by 8 bases, with 16 bases between them. This CDR3 spans 14 amino acids. The V gene's germline CDR1 is MNHEY and CDR2 SVGAGI. CDR3 nucleotide sequence: TGTGCCAGCAGAACCTCCCGGAGGGGGGAAAAACTGTTTTTT. Its protein product is CASRTSRRGEKLFF.

The chain recombines TRBV7-3 with TRBJ2-2; D uncertain. The CDR3 loop spans 14 amino acids. V lost 6 bases to trimming and J lost 2 bases, with 10 bases between them. Germline values: CDR1 SGHTA, CDR2 FQGTGA. The CDR3 loop reads CASRYSFNTGELFF. CDR3 DNA: TGTGCCAGCAGGTACAGCTTCAACACCGGGGAGCTGTTTTTT. Looking up the rest from reference TRBV7-3 and TRBJ2-2 gives the full variable domain: GAGVSQTPSNKVTEKGKYVELRCDPISGHTALYWYRQSLGQGPEFLIYFQGTGAADDSGLPNDRFFAVRPEGSVSTLKIQRTERGDSAVYLCASRYSFNTGELFFGEGSRLTVL.

The rearrangement links TRBV29-1 to TRBJ1-1; TRBD1 might be the D (5 bases). Germline V gives CDR1 SQVTM, CDR2 ANQGSEA. The V gene lost 4 bases and the J gene lost 8 bases, with 17 bases spanning the gap. The CDR3 extends over 13 amino acids. CDR3 sequence (DNA): TGCAGCGTTGTATCCGGGGCGAAAGGGGAAGCTTTCTTT. The encoded protein is CSVVSGAKGEAFF.

V usage is TRBV6-6 and J usage is TRBJ2-3; D is ambiguous. Germline-derived CDR1 and CDR2 are MNHNY and SVGAGI (reference sequence). V lost 6 bases and J lost 1, with 11 bases in between. This CDR3 is built from 14 residues. CDR3 in amino acids: CASRSFWGTDTQYF. CDR3 bases: TGTGCCAGCAGATCTTTTTGGGGCACAGATACGCAGTATTTT.

The J gene is TRBJ1-4, the V gene TRBV18; possible D gene TRBD1, 5 bases. The V gene lost 3 bases and the J gene lost 7 bases, with 12 bases spanning the gap. The CDR3 contains 14 residues. Per germline, CDR1 KGHSH and CDR2 LQKENI. The CDR3 DNA reads TGTGCCAGCTCACCGGACAACCACCCTGAAAAACTGTTTTTT. Translating gives CASSPDNHPEKLFF.

This sequence joins TRBV7-9 and TRBJ2-1, with 7 bases that match TRBD2. The CDR3 consists of 14 residues. CDR1 is SEHNR, CDR2 FQNEAQ, per germline (reference sequence). V was pared by 0 bases and J by 10 bases, with 6 bases of the junction left unmatched. CDR3: CASSLAGGPREQFF. The CDR3 bases are TGTGCCAGCAGCTTAGCGGGAGGGCCTCGAGAGCAGTTCTTC.

The chain carries TRBV7-2 and TRBJ1-1; 8 positions match TRBD1. The CDR3 has 16 amino acids. V gave up 7 bases and J gave up 7 bases; unmatched junction bases: 17. Germline lookup yields CDR1 SGHTA and CDR2 FQGNSA. CDR3 loop: CASTLKHFTGGSEAFF. The CDR3 nucleotides read TGTGCCAGCACCCTAAAGCATTTCACAGGGGGGAGTGAAGCTTTCTTT. Full variable domain (rest looked up from reference TRBV7-2 and TRBJ1-1): GAGVSQSPSNKVTEKGKDVELRCDPISGHTALYWYRQSLGQGLEFLIYFQGNSAPDKSGLPSDRFSAERTGGSVSTLTIQRTQQEDSAVYLCASTLKHFTGGSEAFFGQGTRLTVV.

The V call is TRBV4-2, the J call TRBJ1-2, with D possibly matching TRBD1 (6 bases). Germline CDR1 and CDR2: LGHNA and YNFKEQ. V shed 0 bases and J shed 4 bases, with 9 bases lying between them. The CDR3 totals 14 residues. The CDR3 coding sequence is TGTGCCAGCAGCCAAGATGGGGGCACCTATGGCTACACCTTC. It yields the protein CASSQDGGTYGYTF.

This clone was picked up one time. The rearrangement joins TRBV20-1 to TRBJ2-7, with D possibly being TRBD2 (5 bases). Germline loops: CDR1 DFQATT, CDR2 SNEGSKA (reference sequence). The CDR3 is 11 residues long. Trimming removed 6 bases from V and 12 bases from J, with 18 bases in between. In nucleotides, the CDR3 is TGCAGTGCCCCAGGAAGGGAGCGTACGTACTTC. Translating gives CSAPGRERTYF.

CDR3 amino acids: CASSQATGTKNIQYF. CDR3 coding DNA: TGCGCCAGCAGCCAAGCCACCGGGACCAAAAACATTCAGTACTTC. The chain joins TRBV4-1 to TRBJ2-4, with D possibly TRBD2 on 5 matching bases. Per the germline V gene, CDR1 is MGHRA and CDR2 is YSYEKL. The germline V and J ends were trimmed by 1 base and 2 bases, with 9 bases remaining between them. CDR3 length: 15 residues.

The gene calls are TRBV5-1 and TRBJ2-7, with TRBD2 matching 12 bases. V shed 0 bases, J shed 4 bases, and the junction held 14 bases outside the gene matches. This CDR3 is built from 19 residues. The germline CDR1 and CDR2 sequences are SGHRS and YFSETQ. The DNA of the CDR3 is TGCGCCAGCAGCTTGGCACAGGCTAGCGGGAGGGCCGGGGAATACGAGCAGTACTTC. Translation gives CASSLAQASGRAGEYEQYF.

This clone was counted once. This chain links TRBV5-1 with TRBJ2-7, with 8 bases fitting TRBD2. This CDR3 region has 14 residues. Germline V gene data show CDR1 as SGHRS and CDR2 as YFSETQ. V was pared by 4 bases and J by 5 bases, with 8 bases of the junction left unmatched. CDR3 DNA: TGCGCCAGCAGCCCCGGGACTAGAGGCGACGAGCAGTACTTC. As protein: CASSPGTRGDEQYF.

V usage is TRBV11-3 and J usage is TRBJ2-1, with 10 bases lining up with TRBD2. V lost 5 bases, J lost 7 bases, and 8 bases stayed unmatched. The V gene's germline CDR1 is SGHNT and CDR2 YENEEA. This CDR3 region has 15 residues. DNA of the CDR3: TGTGCCAGCAGCAGAACTAGCGGGAATGGGAATGAGCAGTTCTTC. Its translation: CASSRTSGNGNEQFF.

The chain recombines TRBV4-2 with TRBJ1-6; 7 positions match TRBD1. Germline CDR1 and CDR2: LGHNA and YNFKEQ. The CDR3 contains 16 residues. Trimming took 3 bases from V and 0 from J; bases not matched to a gene: 2. The CDR3 spells CASSQTGSSYNSPLHF. In DNA form, the CDR3 reads TGTGCCAGCAGCCAGACAGGGTCCTCCTATAATTCACCCCTCCACTTT.

The chain links TRBV19 to TRBJ2-5; unclear D gene. V lost 4 bases to trimming and J lost 3 bases, with 9 bases between them. Germline CDR1 LNHDA, CDR2 SQIVND (reference sequence). There are 13 residues in the CDR3. CDR3 in DNA: TGTGCCAGTAGTAGCCGGGCCAAAGAGACCCAGTACTTC. Its protein is CASSSRAKETQYF.

This clone was counted a single time. The chain recombines TRBV9 with TRBJ1-5, with 7 positions matching TRBD1. Per germline, CDR1 SGDLS and CDR2 YYNGEE. The CDR3 extends over 15 amino acids. Losses at the gene ends were 0 bases for V and 2 bases for J; bases not matched to a gene: 2. The CDR3 DNA is TGTGCCAGCAGCGTAGGAGGGGGCGGCAATCAGCCCCAGCATTTT. Protein sequence: CASSVGGGGNQPQHF.

The chain employs TRBV9 and TRBJ2-3; 9 positions match TRBD2. The CDR3 is 15 amino acids. Germline V gene lookup returns CDR1 SGDLS and CDR2 YYNGEE. The ends lost 4 bases at V and 1 base at J; junction bases unmatched: 4. The DNA of the CDR3 is TGTGCCAGCAGCCTTAGCGGGGGACGCACAGATACGCAGTATTTT. Translated: CASSLSGGRTDTQYF. Combining the CDR3 with reference TRBV9 and TRBJ2-3 gives the whole variable domain DSGVTQTPKHLITATGQRVTLRCSPRSGDLSVYWYQQSLDQGLQFLIQYYNGEERAKGNILERFSAQQFPDLHSELNLSSLELGDSALYFCASSLSGGRTDTQYFGPGTRLTVL.

This clone was picked up one time. This chain links TRBV6-5 with TRBJ2-1; 10 bases line up with TRBD1. The length of the CDR3 is 15 residues. Germline assignment: CDR1 MNHEY and CDR2 SVGAGI. Losses at the gene ends were 5 bases for V and 6 bases for J; bases not matched to a gene: 7. The CDR3 loop is CASSNGQGGGNEQFF. In nucleotides, the CDR3 is TGTGCCAGCAGTAACGGACAGGGGGGTGGCAATGAGCAGTTCTTC.

In this sample, this clone turned up a few times. The genes are TRBV2 and TRBJ2-2; D gene ambiguous. Germline CDR1 reads SNHLY; CDR2 reads FYNNEI. The CDR3 is 12 residues long. The ends were cut back, 5 bases at V and 5 bases at J, with 6 bases in the middle. The CDR3 loop is CASSLGTGELFF. The CDR3 DNA sequence: TGTGCCAGCAGTTTAGGGACCGGGGAGCTGTTTTTT.

The gene calls are TRBV21-1 and TRBJ2-7; TRBD1 is taken as the D call from the table, unchecked against the DNA. TRBV21-1 is noted as a pseudogene. This CDR3 is built from 16 residues. Written as DNA, the CDR3 is TGTGCCAGCAGCTCACATGATAGGACAGTGACCTACGAGCAGTACTTC. The encoded protein is CASSSHDRTVTYEQYF.

This clone was seen a few times. The gene calls are TRBV6-5 and TRBJ2-3; no clear D gene. V shed 6 bases and J shed 2 bases, with 15 bases lying between them. Germline V gene lookup returns CDR1 MNHEY and CDR2 SVGAGI. The CDR3 contains 15 residues. The DNA of the CDR3 is TGTGCCAGCAGGAACGTAAAAGCCATCACAGATACGCAGTATTTT. Residues: CASRNVKAITDTQYF.

V gene TRBV6-5 combines with J gene TRBJ1-2, with D tentatively TRBD1 (6 bases). The germline V and J ends were trimmed by 2 bases and 6 bases, with 13 bases remaining between them. Germline-derived CDR1 and CDR2 are MNHEY and SVGAGI. This CDR3 comprises 14 residues. For the CDR3, the DNA is TGTGCCAGCAGTTACGCGGGGGCTGACGATGGCTACACCTTC. Translated, it gives CASSYAGADDGYTF.

The J gene is TRBJ1-1, the V gene TRBV7-2; D is uncertain. The CDR3 length is 14 residues. V was pared by 1 base and J by 1 base, with 7 bases between. Germline assignment: CDR1 SGHTA and CDR2 FQGNSA. CDR3 region: CASSLGHSNTEAFF. The DNA of the CDR3 is TGTGCCAGCAGCTTAGGTCACTCGAACACTGAAGCTTTCTTT.

This clone showed up just a few times. The chain is built from TRBV11-3 and TRBJ2-7; D is undetermined. Trimming took 2 bases from V and 2 from J, leaving 7 bases between them. This CDR3 spans 13 amino acids. CDR1 is SGHNT and CDR2 is YENEEA in the germline V gene. The CDR3 DNA sequence: TGTGCCAGCAGCTTAACACCGACCTACGAGCAGTACTTC. Translation: CASSLTPTYEQYF.

This chain links TRBV23-1 with TRBJ2-3; 10 bases match TRBD1. TRBV23-1 is an ORF; its function is uncertain. CDR3 length: 16 residues. J was trimmed by 1 base and V by 7 bases; bases with no gene match: 8. CDR3: CASTDLTGGGTDTQYF. The CDR3 DNA is TGCGCCAGCACCGACTTGACAGGGGGCGGCACAGATACGCAGTATTTT.

The chain couples TRBV2 to TRBJ1-2; D is uncertain. V lost 1 base and J 4 bases, leaving 10 bases between the germline ends. The CDR3 is made up of 14 amino acids. Germline CDR1 SNHLY, CDR2 FYNNEI. This CDR3 is CASSEGAGPYGYTF. CDR3 DNA sequence: TGTGCCAGCAGTGAAGGGGCAGGCCCCTATGGCTACACCTTC.

This chain links TRBV2 with TRBJ1-2; unclear D gene. This CDR3 has 13 amino acids. The germline gives CDR1 SNHLY, CDR2 FYNNEI. The V and J ends lost 6 bases and 1 base respectively, with 9 bases between them. CDR3 amino acids: CASRDTVNYGYTF. CDR3 nucleotides: TGTGCCAGCAGGGATACAGTTAACTATGGCTACACCTTC.

The J gene is TRBJ2-7, the V gene TRBV18, with TRBD2 identical over 9 bases. V was pared by 0 bases and J by 3 bases, with 6 bases of the junction left unmatched. The CDR3 length is 16 residues. Germline-derived CDR1 and CDR2 are KGHSH and LQKENI. The CDR3, as DNA: TGTGCCAGCTCACCACCGCGGGGGGGCCCAGGCTACGAGCAGTACTTC. Translation gives CASSPPRGGPGYEQYF.

This sequence joins TRBV12-5 and TRBJ1-1; TRBD1 is a possible D gene (6 bases). Trimming took 6 bases from V and 0 from J, leaving 8 bases between them. Germline values: CDR1 LGHNT, CDR2 FRNRAP. The CDR3 is made up of 13 amino acids. The CDR3 spells CASGTGLNTEAFF. The CDR3 region has the DNA TGTGCTAGTGGCACAGGGCTGAACACTGAAGCTTTCTTT.